This T cell receptor beta chain was observed in a study of blood T cells in healthy people across ages. Study-wide points: Greater diversity and more naive CD4+ cells were seen in long-lived donors than in aged donors.

Primers used in a second PCR of about 7 to 11 cycles were a sample-barcoded 5' primer and a J-beta primer mix. TCRdb analysed the 5' RACE reads with MiXCR anew, one entry per CDR3 protein. The repertoire holds 1,300,000 or so distinct CDR3 sequences, with roughly 64% as singletons. The CDR3 contains 17 residues. Per the germline V gene, CDR1 is ENHRY and CDR2 is SYGVKD. Losses at the gene ends were 2 bases for V and 4 bases for J; bases not matched to a gene: 10. Donor samples were obtained from healthy Caucasian individuals from Russia, aged about 6 to 100. Every donor provided roughly 9.1 milliliters of peripheral blood. Concerning this clonotype itself: The antigen is undetermined.

The receptor comes from a man between 18 and 35 years old in good health. This chain connects TRBV10-3 to TRBJ1-2; 10 bases are a match to TRBD1. The sequencing input was blood. In nucleotides, the CDR3 is TGTGCCATCAGTGAGGGCCGGGGGGACAGGGGACGCTATGGCTACACCTTC. It yields the protein CAISEGRGDRGRYGYTF.